This is a list of T cell receptor beta chains from one sample in a study of lymphopenia after photon versus proton radiotherapy. Data came from immunoSEQ multiplex PCR; TCRdb stores just in-frame clones and leaves some out. The sample has about 58,000 clones; approximately 84% are singletons. Sequenced here: peripheral blood, sampled from a patient treated with proton-based radiotherapy. The source of these receptors is a man aged 55-75 years with pancreatic cancer. Each CDR3 is given with its conserved first and last residue. Each record gives: clone size, D gene, V gene, J gene, CDR3 DNA, CDR3 protein. A D gene is named only where the DNA matches it firmly. Some rows have no size entry. The others give once, few or many, or a class for an expanded clone.

abundance: -; d_gene: -; v_gene: TRBV11-3; j_gene: TRBJ2-1; CDR3nt: TGTGCCAGCAAGAGCGTTGGGGGTAGCAATGAGCAGTTCTTC; CDR3aa: CASKSVGGSNEQFF
abundance: -; d_gene: TRBD1; v_gene: TRBV2; j_gene: TRBJ2-7; CDR3nt: TGTGCCAGCCGAGGGACAGGGTCCCACGAGCAGTACTTC; CDR3aa: CASRGTGSHEQYF
abundance: -; d_gene: -; v_gene: TRBV5-4; j_gene: TRBJ2-3; CDR3nt: TGTGCCAGCAGCTTGATAAGGGGTCCTAGCACAGATACGCAGTATTTT; CDR3aa: CASSLIRGPSTDTQYF
abundance: -; d_gene: -; v_gene: TRBV11-3; j_gene: TRBJ2-7; CDR3nt: TGTGCCAGCAGCTTAGGCCTTGGGGGACATCCGAGCTCCTACGAGCAGTACTTC; CDR3aa: CASSLGLGGHPSSYEQYF
abundance: -; d_gene: TRBD2; v_gene: TRBV7-2; j_gene: TRBJ2-1; CDR3nt: TGTGCCAGCAGCTTAGAGGCTAGCGGGATTAACAATGAGCAGTTCTTC; CDR3aa: CASSLEASGINNEQFF
abundance: -; d_gene: TRBD2; v_gene: TRBV6-6; j_gene: TRBJ2-7; CDR3nt: TGTGCCAGCAGTAGACTAGCGGGAAATTACGAGCAGTACTTC; CDR3aa: CASSRLAGNYEQYF
abundance: -; d_gene: -; v_gene: TRBV18; j_gene: TRBJ1-1; CDR3nt: TGTGCCAGCTCAACGCTAGGGGTACTGAACACTGAAGCTTTCTTT; CDR3aa: CASSTLGVLNTEAFF
abundance: -; d_gene: TRBD1; v_gene: TRBV27; j_gene: TRBJ2-7; CDR3nt: TGTGCCAGCACCCCCTTCCCGGGACAGGGCTACGAGCAGTACTTC; CDR3aa: CASTPFPGQGYEQYF
abundance: -; d_gene: TRBD2; v_gene: TRBV19; j_gene: TRBJ2-2; CDR3nt: TGTGCCAGTAGTATAGCGGGCGGGAGGGCCGGCGGGGAGCTGTTTTTT; CDR3aa: CASSIAGGRAGGELFF
abundance: -; d_gene: -; v_gene: TRBV14; j_gene: TRBJ1-2; CDR3nt: TGTGCCAGCAGCCAACTCGCAGGGGATCGGGGCTACACCTTC; CDR3aa: CASSQLAGDRGYTF
abundance: -; d_gene: TRBD2; v_gene: TRBV7-9; j_gene: TRBJ2-3; CDR3nt: TGTGCCAGCAGCAGGGGACTAGCGGGAGTTGCAGATACGCAGTATTTT; CDR3aa: CASSRGLAGVADTQYF
abundance: -; d_gene: -; v_gene: TRBV28; j_gene: TRBJ2-7; CDR3nt: TGTGCCAGCAGAACTCAAGGCTACGAGCAGTACTTC; CDR3aa: CASRTQGYEQYF
abundance: -; d_gene: -; v_gene: TRBV27; j_gene: TRBJ2-1; CDR3nt: TGTGCCAGCAGTCCCAGGGATCCCAATTACAATGAGCAGTTCTTC; CDR3aa: CASSPRDPNYNEQFF
abundance: -; d_gene: TRBD2; v_gene: TRBV19; j_gene: TRBJ2-7; CDR3nt: TGTGCCAGTAGTATGGCGGGAGCCCGCTACGAGCAGTACTTC; CDR3aa: CASSMAGARYEQYF
abundance: -; d_gene: TRBD1; v_gene: TRBV2; j_gene: TRBJ2-7; CDR3nt: TGTGCCAGCAGGACAGGGCGAAACTACGAGCAGTACTTC; CDR3aa: CASRTGRNYEQYF
abundance: few; d_gene: -; v_gene: TRBV6-1; j_gene: TRBJ2-7; CDR3nt: TGTGCCAGCAGTGAAGGAATGGGCGAGCAGTACTTC; CDR3aa: CASSEGMGEQYF
abundance: -; d_gene: TRBD1; v_gene: TRBV27; j_gene: TRBJ1-1; CDR3nt: TGTGCCAGCAGTTTATCGAACCTGCGACAGGGGGTCACTGAAGCTTTCTTT; CDR3aa: CASSLSNLRQGVTEAFF